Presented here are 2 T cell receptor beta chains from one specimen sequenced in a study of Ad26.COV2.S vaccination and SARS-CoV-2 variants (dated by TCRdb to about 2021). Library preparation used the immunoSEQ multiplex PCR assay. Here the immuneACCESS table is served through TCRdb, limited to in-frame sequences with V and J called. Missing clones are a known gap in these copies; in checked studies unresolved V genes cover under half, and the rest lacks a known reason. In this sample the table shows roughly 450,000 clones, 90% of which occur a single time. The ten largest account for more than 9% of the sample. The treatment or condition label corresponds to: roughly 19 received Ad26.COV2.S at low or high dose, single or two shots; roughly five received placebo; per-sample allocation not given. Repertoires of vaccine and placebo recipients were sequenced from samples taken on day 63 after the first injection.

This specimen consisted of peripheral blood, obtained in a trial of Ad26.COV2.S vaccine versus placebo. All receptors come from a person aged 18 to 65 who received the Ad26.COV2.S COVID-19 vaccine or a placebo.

The CDR3 nucleotides read TGTGCCAGCAGTCTGCGGGAGCAGCAGTACTTC. It is translated as CASSLREQQYF. V gene TRBV28 combines with J gene TRBJ2-7; 7 bases are shared with TRBD2. This CDR3 is 11 amino acids long. Germline V gives CDR1 MDHEN, CDR2 SYDVKM. Trimming removed 5 bases from V and 8 bases from J; junction bases left unmatched: 3.

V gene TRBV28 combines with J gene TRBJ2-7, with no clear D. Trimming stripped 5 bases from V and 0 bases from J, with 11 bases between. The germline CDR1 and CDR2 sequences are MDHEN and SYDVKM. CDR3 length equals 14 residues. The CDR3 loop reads CASSLGSISYEQYF. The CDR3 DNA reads TGTGCCAGCAGTCTCGGCAGCATCTCCTACGAGCAGTACTTC.